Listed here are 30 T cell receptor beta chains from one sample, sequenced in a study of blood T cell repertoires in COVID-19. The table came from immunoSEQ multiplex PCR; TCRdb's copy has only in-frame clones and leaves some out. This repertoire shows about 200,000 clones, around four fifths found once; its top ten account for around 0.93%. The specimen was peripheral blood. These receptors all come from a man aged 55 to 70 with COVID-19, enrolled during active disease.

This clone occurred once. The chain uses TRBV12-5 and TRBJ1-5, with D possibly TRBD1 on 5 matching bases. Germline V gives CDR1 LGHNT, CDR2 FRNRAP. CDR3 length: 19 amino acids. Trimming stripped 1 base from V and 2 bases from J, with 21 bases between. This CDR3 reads CASGLGPGRGEGGNQPQHF. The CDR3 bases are TGTGCTAGTGGTTTGGGCCCGGGGAGGGGAGAAGGCGGCAATCAGCCCCAGCATTTT.

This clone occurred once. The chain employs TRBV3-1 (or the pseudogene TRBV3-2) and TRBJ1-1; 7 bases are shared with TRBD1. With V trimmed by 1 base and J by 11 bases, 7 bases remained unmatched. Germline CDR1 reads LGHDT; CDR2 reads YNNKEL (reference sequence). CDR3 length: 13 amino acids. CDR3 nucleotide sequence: TGTGCCAGCAGCCAAGCGACAGGGCTGTATGCTTTCTTT. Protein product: CASSQATGLYAFF.

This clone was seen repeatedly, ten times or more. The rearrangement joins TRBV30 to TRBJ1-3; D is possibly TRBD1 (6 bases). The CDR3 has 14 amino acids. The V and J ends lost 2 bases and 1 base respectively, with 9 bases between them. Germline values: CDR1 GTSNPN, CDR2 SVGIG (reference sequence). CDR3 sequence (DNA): TGTGCCTGGAGTCTCGGGACATCTGGAAACACCATATATTTT. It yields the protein CAWSLGTSGNTIYF. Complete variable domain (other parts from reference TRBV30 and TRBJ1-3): SQTIHQWPATLVQPVGSPLSLECTVEGTSNPNLYWYRQAAGRGLQLLFYSVGIGQISSEVPQNLSASRPQDRQFILSSKKLLLSDSGFYLCAWSLGTSGNTIYFGEGSWLTVV.

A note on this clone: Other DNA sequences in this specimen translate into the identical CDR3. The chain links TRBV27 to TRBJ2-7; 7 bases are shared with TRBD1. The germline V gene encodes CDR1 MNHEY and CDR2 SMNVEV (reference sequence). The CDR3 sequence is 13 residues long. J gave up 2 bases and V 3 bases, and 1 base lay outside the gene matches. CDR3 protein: CASSLGTAYEQYF. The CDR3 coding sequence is TGTGCCAGCAGTTTGGGGACAGCCTACGAGCAGTACTTC.

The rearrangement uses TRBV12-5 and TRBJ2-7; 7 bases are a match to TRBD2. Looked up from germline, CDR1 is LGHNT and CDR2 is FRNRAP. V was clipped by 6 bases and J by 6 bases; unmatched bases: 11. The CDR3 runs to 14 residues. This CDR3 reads CASGPSGGGREQYF. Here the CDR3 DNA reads TGTGCTAGTGGCCCCTCGGGGGGAGGACGCGAGCAGTACTTC.

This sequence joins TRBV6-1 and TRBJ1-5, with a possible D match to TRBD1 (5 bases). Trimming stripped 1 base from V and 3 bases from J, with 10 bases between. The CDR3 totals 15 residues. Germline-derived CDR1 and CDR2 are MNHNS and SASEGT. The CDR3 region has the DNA TGTGCCAGCAGTGAAGTGGGGGGGGACAATCAGCCCCAGCATTTT. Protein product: CASSEVGGDNQPQHF.

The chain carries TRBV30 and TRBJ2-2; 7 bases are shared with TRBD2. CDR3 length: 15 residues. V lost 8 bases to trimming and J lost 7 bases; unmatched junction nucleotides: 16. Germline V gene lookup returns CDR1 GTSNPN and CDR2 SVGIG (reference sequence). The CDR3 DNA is TGTGCCGGACGGGGAGGGGCCGCGCCAAGCGGGGAGCTGTTTTTT. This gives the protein CAGRGGAAPSGELFF.

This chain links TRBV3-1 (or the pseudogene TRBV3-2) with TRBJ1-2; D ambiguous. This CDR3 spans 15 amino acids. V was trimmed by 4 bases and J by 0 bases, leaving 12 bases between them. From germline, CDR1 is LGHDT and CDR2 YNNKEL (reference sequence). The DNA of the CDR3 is TGTGCCAGCAGCCCGGCGCGGGAATCTAACTATGGCTACACCTTC. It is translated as CASSPARESNYGYTF.

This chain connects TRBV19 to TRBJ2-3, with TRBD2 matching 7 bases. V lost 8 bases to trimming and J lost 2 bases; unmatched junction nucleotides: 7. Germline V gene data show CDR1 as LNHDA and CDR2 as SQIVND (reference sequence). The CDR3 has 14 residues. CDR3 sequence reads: CASRQAGNTDTQYF. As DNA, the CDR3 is TGTGCCAGTCGTCAAGCGGGAAACACAGATACGCAGTATTTT.

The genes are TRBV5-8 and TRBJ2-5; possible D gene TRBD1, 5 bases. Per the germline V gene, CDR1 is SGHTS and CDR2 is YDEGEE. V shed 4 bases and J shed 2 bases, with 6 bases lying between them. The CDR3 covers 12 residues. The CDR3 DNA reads TGTGCCAGCAGCCGACAGCAAGAGACCCAGTACTTC. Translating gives CASSRQQETQYF.

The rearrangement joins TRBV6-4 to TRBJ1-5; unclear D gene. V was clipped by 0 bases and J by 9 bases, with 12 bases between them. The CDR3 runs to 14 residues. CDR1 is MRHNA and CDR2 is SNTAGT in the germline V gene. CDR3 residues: CASSDSGGRGPQHF. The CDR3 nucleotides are TGTGCCAGCAGTGACTCGGGAGGGCGAGGGCCCCAGCATTTT.

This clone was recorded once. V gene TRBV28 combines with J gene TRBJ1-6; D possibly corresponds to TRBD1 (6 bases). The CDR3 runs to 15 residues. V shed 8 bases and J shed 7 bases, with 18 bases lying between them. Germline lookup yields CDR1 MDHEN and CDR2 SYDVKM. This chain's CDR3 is CASGFNRDLNSPLHF. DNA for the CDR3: TGTGCCAGCGGGTTTAACAGGGATCTGAATTCACCCCTCCACTTT.

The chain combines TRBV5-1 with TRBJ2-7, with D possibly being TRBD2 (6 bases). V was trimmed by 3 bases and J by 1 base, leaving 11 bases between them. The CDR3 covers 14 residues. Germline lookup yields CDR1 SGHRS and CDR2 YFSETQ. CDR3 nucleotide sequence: TGCGCCAGCAGCTCCTTAGCGGCTTCCTACGAGCAGTACTTC. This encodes CASSSLAASYEQYF. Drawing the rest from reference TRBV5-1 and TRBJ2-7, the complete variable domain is KAGVTQTPRYLIKTRGQQVTLSCSPISGHRSVSWYQQTPGQGLQFLFEYFSETQRNKGNFPGRFSGRQFSNSRSEMNVSTLELGDSALYLCASSSLAASYEQYFGPGTRLTVT.

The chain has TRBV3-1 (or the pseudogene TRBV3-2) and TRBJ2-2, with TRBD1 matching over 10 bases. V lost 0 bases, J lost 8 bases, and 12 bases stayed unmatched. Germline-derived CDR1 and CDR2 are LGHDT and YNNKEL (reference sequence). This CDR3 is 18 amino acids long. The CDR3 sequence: CASSQDGRRDRGSGELFF. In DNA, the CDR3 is TGTGCCAGCAGCCAAGATGGAAGGCGGGACAGGGGTTCTGGGGAGCTGTTTTTT.

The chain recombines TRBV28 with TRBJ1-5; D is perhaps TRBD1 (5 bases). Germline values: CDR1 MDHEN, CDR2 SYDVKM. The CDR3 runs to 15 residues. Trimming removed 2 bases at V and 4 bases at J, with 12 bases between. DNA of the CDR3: TGTGCCAGCAGTTTACGCGGGAAGGGGAATCAGCCCCAGCATTTT. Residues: CASSLRGKGNQPQHF.

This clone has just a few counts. CDR3 sequence: CASSRGQAWGLYTEAFF. Here the CDR3 DNA reads TGTGCCAGTAGTAGGGGACAAGCCTGGGGCCTGTACACTGAAGCTTTCTTT. This chain connects TRBV19 to TRBJ1-1; possible D gene TRBD1, 6 bases. With 4 bases removed from V and 3 bases from J, the gap between germline ends came to 21 bases. Germline-derived CDR1 and CDR2 are LNHDA and SQIVND (reference sequence). The CDR3 totals 17 residues.

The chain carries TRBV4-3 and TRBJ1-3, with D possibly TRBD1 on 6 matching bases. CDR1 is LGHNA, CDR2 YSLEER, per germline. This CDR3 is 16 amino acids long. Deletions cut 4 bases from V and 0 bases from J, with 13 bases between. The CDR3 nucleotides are TGCGCCAGCAGCCCAGGGGAGCGTTACTCTGGAAACACCATATATTTT. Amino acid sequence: CASSPGERYSGNTIYF.

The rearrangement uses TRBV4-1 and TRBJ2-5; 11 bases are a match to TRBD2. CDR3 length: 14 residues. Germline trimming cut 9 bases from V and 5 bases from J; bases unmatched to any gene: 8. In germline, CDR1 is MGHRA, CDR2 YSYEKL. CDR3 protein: CASSLAGGSETQYF. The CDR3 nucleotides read TGCGCCAGTAGTCTAGCGGGAGGCTCTGAGACCCAGTACTTC.

The CDR3 DNA sequence: TGTGCCAGCAGCTTAAGCGGGGGCTCCTACAATGAGCAGTTCTTC. This gives the protein CASSLSGGSYNEQFF. The chain uses TRBV7-7 and TRBJ2-1; 8 bases match TRBD2. Trimming took 2 bases from V and 0 from J; bases not matched to a gene: 0. This CDR3 is 15 amino acids long. Germline V gene lookup returns CDR1 SSHAT and CDR2 FNYEAQ (reference sequence).

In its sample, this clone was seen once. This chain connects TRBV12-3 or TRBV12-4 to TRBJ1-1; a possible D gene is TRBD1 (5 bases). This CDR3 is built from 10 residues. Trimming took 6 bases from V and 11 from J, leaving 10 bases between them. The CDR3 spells CASSAGLAFF. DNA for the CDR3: TGTGCCAGCAGCGCAGGGTTGGCTTTCTTT.

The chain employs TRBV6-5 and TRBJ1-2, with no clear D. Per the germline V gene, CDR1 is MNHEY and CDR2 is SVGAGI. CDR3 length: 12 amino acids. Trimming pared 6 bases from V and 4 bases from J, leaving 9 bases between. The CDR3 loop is CASRQASYGYTF. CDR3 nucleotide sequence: TGTGCCAGCAGGCAGGCTTCCTATGGCTACACCTTC.

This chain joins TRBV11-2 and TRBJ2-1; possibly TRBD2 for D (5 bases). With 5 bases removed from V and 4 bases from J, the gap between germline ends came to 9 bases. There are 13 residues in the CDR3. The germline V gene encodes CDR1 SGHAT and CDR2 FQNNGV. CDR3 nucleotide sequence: TGTGCCAGCAGCCCAAGGAGGTACAATGAGCAGTTCTTC. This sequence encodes CASSPRRYNEQFF.

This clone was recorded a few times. CDR3: CASSFGGTSGANVLTF. CDR3 DNA sequence: TGTGCCAGCAGCTTCGGCGGGACCTCTGGGGCCAACGTCCTGACTTTC. The chain is built from TRBV27 and TRBJ2-6; the D gene is possibly TRBD2 (6 bases). The CDR3 is 16 amino acids. CDR1 is MNHEY and CDR2 is SMNVEV in the germline V gene (reference sequence). Trimming pared 6 bases from V and 0 bases from J, leaving 12 bases between.

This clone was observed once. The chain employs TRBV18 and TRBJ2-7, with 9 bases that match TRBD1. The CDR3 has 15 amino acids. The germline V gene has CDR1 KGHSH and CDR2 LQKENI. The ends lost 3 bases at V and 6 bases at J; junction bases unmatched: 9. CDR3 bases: TGTGCCAGCTCACCTCCGACAGGGGGGCTCGTCGAGCAGTACTTC. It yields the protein CASSPPTGGLVEQYF.

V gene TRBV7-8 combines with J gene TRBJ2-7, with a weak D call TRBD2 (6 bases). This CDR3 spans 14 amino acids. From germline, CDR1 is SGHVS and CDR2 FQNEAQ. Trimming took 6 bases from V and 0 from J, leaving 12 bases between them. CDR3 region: CASSRGTGSYEQYF. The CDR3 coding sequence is TGTGCCAGCAGTCGGGGGACTGGCTCCTACGAGCAGTACTTC.

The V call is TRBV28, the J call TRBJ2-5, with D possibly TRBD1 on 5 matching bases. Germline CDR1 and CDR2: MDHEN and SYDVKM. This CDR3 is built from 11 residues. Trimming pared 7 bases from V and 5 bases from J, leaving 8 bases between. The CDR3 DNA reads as TGTGCCAGCACCGCAGGGGAGACCCAGTACTTC. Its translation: CASTAGETQYF.

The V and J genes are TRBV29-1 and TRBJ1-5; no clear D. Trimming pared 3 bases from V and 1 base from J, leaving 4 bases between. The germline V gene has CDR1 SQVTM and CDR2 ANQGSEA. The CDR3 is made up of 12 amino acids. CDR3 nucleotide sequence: TGCAGCGTTGAGGAGAGCAATCAGCCCCAGCATTTT. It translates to CSVEESNQPQHF.

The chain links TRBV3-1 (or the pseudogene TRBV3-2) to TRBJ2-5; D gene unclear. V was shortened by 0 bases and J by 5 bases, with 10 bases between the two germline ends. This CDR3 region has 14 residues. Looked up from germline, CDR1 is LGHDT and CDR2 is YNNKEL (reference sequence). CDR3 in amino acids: CASSQDPVEETQYF. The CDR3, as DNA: TGTGCCAGCAGCCAAGATCCCGTTGAGGAGACCCAGTACTTC.

The CDR3 protein is CASSSIPGLAEYEQYF. In DNA form, the CDR3 reads TGTGCCAGCAGTTCCATACCGGGACTAGCGGAATACGAGCAGTACTTC. The chain recombines TRBV27 with TRBJ2-7; 11 nucleotides match TRBD2. The germline V gene has CDR1 MNHEY and CDR2 SMNVEV (reference sequence). V gave up 4 bases and J gave up 4 bases; unmatched junction bases: 9. CDR3 size: 16 residues.

The CDR3 reads CAISESAGTEAFF. CDR3 coding DNA: TGTGCCATCAGTGAGTCGGCGGGCACTGAAGCTTTCTTT. The chain uses TRBV10-3 and TRBJ1-1, with D uncertain. Trimming pared 0 bases from V and 4 bases from J, leaving 6 bases between. The CDR3 sequence is 13 residues long. The germline CDR1 and CDR2 sequences are ENHRY and SYGVKD.